The entry below describes one T cell receptor beta chain. Its target is not known. This may come from a read error, since a much larger clone is one base off. Study-level points and caveats: Tumor memory CD4+ T cell TCR gene usage was found to cluster with blood and lymph node memory CD4+ cells and with lymph node naive CD4+ cells.

TCRdb reanalysed the 5' RACE reads using MiXCR and keeps one entry per CDR3 protein. The sample shows 35,000 to 50,000 distinct CDR3 sequences, about 32% of them seen only once. Losses at the gene ends were 6 bases for V and 2 bases for J; bases not matched to a gene: 16. The germline V gene encodes CDR1 MNHNY and CDR2 SVGAGI (reference sequence). This CDR3 is 19 amino acids long. J is TRBJ2-1 and V is TRBV6-6, with 10 bases lining up with TRBD2. The sequence derives from a female donor with breast cancer. Source material: tumor-infiltrating memory CD4+ T cells sorted from the breast tumor. Subset indicated: memory CD4+ T cells, CD4+CD45RO+CD25-. CDR3 residues: CASRRQTSGSIDPYNEQFF. The CDR3 nucleotides are TGTGCCAGCAGAAGACAGACTAGCGGGTCAATCGACCCCTACAATGAGCAGTTCTTC.